Below are 32 T cell receptor beta chains sequenced from a single sample in a study of identical twins. TCRdb recomputed calls from the 5' RACE reads with MiXCR, one row per CDR3 protein. The repertoire consists of approximately 1.8 million distinct CDR3 sequences, with 25% to 35% occurring once and the leading ten covering roughly 0.3%. The sample comprised cord blood. The receptor set was obtained from a newborn girl in good health.

On this clonotype: A much bigger clone sits one base away, suggesting this may be a read error. This chain uses TRBV28 with TRBJ2-4, with a weak D call TRBD2 (6 bases). Germline V CDR1 and CDR2: MDHEN, SYDVKM. There are 16 residues in the CDR3. The CDR3 sequence: CASSLFPQLAKSIQYF. CDR3 bases: TGTGCCAGCAGTTTATTCCCTCAACTAGCCAAAAGCATTCAGTACTTC.

This clonotype appeared a few times. The rearrangement uses TRBV20-1 and TRBJ2-7; D gene ambiguous. V lost 3 bases to trimming and J lost 0 bases, with 15 bases between them. This CDR3 comprises 15 residues. CDR1 is DFQATT and CDR2 is SNEGSKA in the germline V gene (reference sequence). The CDR3 bases are TGCAGTGCTAGGTTTACCGGGCTGGTCTCCTACGAGCAGTACTTC. Translating it yields CSARFTGLVSYEQYF.

The V gene is TRBV12-3 or TRBV12-4, the J gene TRBJ1-2, with D hard to call. The V end lost 6 bases, the J end lost 12 bases, and 14 bases lay between the germline ends. This CDR3 has 11 residues. The CDR3 spells CASSTGEGHTF. CDR3 sequence (DNA): TGTGCCAGCAGCACGGGCGAGGGCCACACCTTC.

This clonotype came up a few times. The chain combines TRBV20-1 with TRBJ1-6, with D hard to call. The CDR3 has 12 amino acids. Trimming left V 6 bases short and J 7 bases short, with 10 bases between. Germline V gene lookup returns CDR1 DFQATT and CDR2 SNEGSKA (reference sequence). The CDR3 DNA reads as TGCAGTGCCCAGACGGGAAATTCACCCCTCCACTTT. It encodes CSAQTGNSPLHF.

V and J are TRBV7-2 and TRBJ2-3; TRBD2 matches at 11 bases. V lost 5 bases and J lost 7; bases outside the gene matches: 8. The CDR3 is 15 amino acids. CDR1 and CDR2 from the germline V gene are SGHTA and FQGNSA. CDR3 sequence (DNA): TGTGCCAGCAGCCCGACTAGCGGGACTCAATATACGCAGTATTTT. It encodes CASSPTSGTQYTQYF.

This clonotype was recorded a few times. The rearrangement links TRBV6-1 to TRBJ2-7; TRBD2 matches at 11 bases. V shed 4 bases and J 2 bases; nucleotides not matched to a gene: 4. CDR1 and CDR2 from the germline V gene are MNHNS and SASEGT. The CDR3 consists of 15 residues. As DNA, the CDR3 is TGTGCCAGCAGTGTAGCGGGAGGGTCTACCTACGAGCAGTACTTC. Translated, it gives CASSVAGGSTYEQYF.

The chain is built from TRBV28 and TRBJ2-5, with a weak D call TRBD1 (5 bases). Trimming took 5 bases from V and 11 from J, leaving 18 bases between them. The germline CDR1 and CDR2 sequences are MDHEN and SYDVKM. The CDR3 runs to 13 residues. Written as DNA, the CDR3 is TGTGCCAGCAGTATAAACCAGGGAAATGAGCAGTACTTC. It is translated as CASSINQGNEQYF.

This CDR3 reads CASSPGAGGFPDTQYF. Written as DNA, the CDR3 is TGTGCCAGCAGTCCCGGGGCGGGAGGATTCCCAGATACGCAGTATTTT. The chain is built from TRBV6-5 and TRBJ2-3, with 8 bases identical to TRBD2. This CDR3 is 16 amino acids long. The V gene's germline CDR1 is MNHEY and CDR2 SVGAGI. The ends lost 5 bases at V and 4 bases at J; junction bases unmatched: 11.

The chain combines TRBV12-3 or TRBV12-4 with TRBJ2-5, with a weak D call TRBD2 (7 bases). Gene TRBJ2-7 matches the end of the DNA better, so the J call may be wrong. The CDR3 length is 14 residues. The CDR3 protein is CASSLLSRGAEQYF. The CDR3 nucleotides read TGTGCCAGCAGTTTGCTAAGTCGGGGGGCCGAGCAGTACTTC.

This clonotype was seen more than once but under ten times. This chain joins TRBV15 and TRBJ2-1; no reliable D call. V lost 0 bases to trimming and J lost 9 bases, with 15 bases between them. This CDR3 is built from 15 residues. Germline-derived CDR1 and CDR2 are LNHNV and YYDKDF (reference sequence). CDR3 nucleotides: TGTGCCACCAGCAGAGATATCTATACGGCCGGTGAGCAGTTCTTC. It specifies CATSRDIYTAGEQFF.

J is TRBJ1-2 and V is TRBV11-2; no firm D call. The germline gives CDR1 SGHAT, CDR2 FQNNGV. V was clipped by 5 bases and J by 5 bases, with 15 bases between them. The CDR3 contains 14 residues. The CDR3 protein is CASSGFDPVYGYTF. The CDR3, as DNA: TGTGCCAGCAGCGGGTTCGACCCAGTGTATGGCTACACCTTC.

The sample holds a few counts of this clonotype. The chain carries TRBV7-2 and TRBJ1-6; 7 positions match TRBD1. CDR3 size: 17 residues. CDR1 and CDR2 (germline): SGHTA, FQGNSA. Trimming at V came to 5 bases and at J to 0 bases, leaving 7 bases not matched to a gene. The CDR3 spells CASSPGDRSSYNSPLHF. CDR3 DNA: TGTGCCAGCAGCCCAGGGGACAGAAGCTCCTATAATTCACCCCTCCACTTT.

The chain joins TRBV6-6 to TRBJ1-5; D may be TRBD1 (5 bases). Germline V gene sequence: CDR1 MNHNY, CDR2 SVGAGI (reference sequence). Trimming stripped 9 bases from V and 2 bases from J, with 17 bases between. The CDR3 has 15 amino acids. CDR3 loop: CASIRGIKGNQPQHF. The CDR3 DNA follows: TGTGCCAGTATCCGGGGGATTAAAGGCAATCAGCCCCAGCATTTT.

This clonotype was picked up a small number of times. CDR3 residues: CASSLDIGGRFAETQYF. For the CDR3, the DNA is TGTGCCAGCAGCTTGGATATCGGGGGGCGCTTCGCAGAGACCCAGTACTTC. The chain joins TRBV5-5 to TRBJ2-5; perhaps TRBD2 as D (7 bases). Germline-derived CDR1 and CDR2 are SGHKS and YYEKEE (reference sequence). The CDR3 spans 17 residues. V was clipped by 0 bases and J by 4 bases, with 19 bases between them.

The J gene is TRBJ2-3, the V gene TRBV9; 8 bases line up with TRBD2. CDR3 length: 16 amino acids. Germline V gene sequence: CDR1 SGDLS, CDR2 YYNGEE. V shed 4 bases, J shed 4 bases, and the junction held 11 bases outside the gene matches. CDR3 residues: CASSSRGGGRADTQYF. CDR3 bases: TGTGCCAGCAGCTCTCGTGGCGGGGGGCGAGCAGATACGCAGTATTTT.

The V and J genes are TRBV7-2 and TRBJ2-1; the match to TRBD1 covers 8 bases. CDR1 SGHTA and CDR2 FQGNSA come from the germline V gene. V shed 1 base, J shed 10 bases, and the junction held 3 bases outside the gene matches. This CDR3 spans 13 amino acids. The CDR3 DNA sequence: TGTGCCAGCAGCTTAGTCGGGACAGGCGAGCAGTTCTTC. Its protein product is CASSLVGTGEQFF.

Concerning this clonotype itself: A single base separates this from a much larger clone, so it may be a read error. The V call is TRBV10-3, the J call TRBJ2-7, with 8 bases that match TRBD1. Germline CDR1 reads ENHRY; CDR2 reads SYGVKD. This CDR3 region has 14 residues. The CDR3 DNA follows: TGTGCCGTCAGTGGAACAGGGGGTAGAACCGAGCAGTACTTC. Protein: CAVSGTGGRTEQYF.

This rearrangement joins TRBV5-1 to TRBJ2-7; D may be TRBD2 (5 bases). The J call is doubtful: the DNA matches TRBJ2-4 better. The CDR3 runs to 14 residues. In germline, CDR1 is SGHRS, CDR2 YFSETQ. CDR3 region: CASSLGGEGNIQYF. In DNA, the CDR3 is TGCGCCAGCAGCTTGGGGGGAGAGGGAAACATTCAGTACTTC.

This chain connects TRBV5-6 to TRBJ1-1; D is undetermined. The V end was cut by 4 bases, the J end by 5 bases, with 15 bases between. The CDR3 sequence is 14 residues long. Germline V CDR1 and CDR2: SGHDT, YYEEEE. The CDR3 loop is CASSPMRTGTEAFF. CDR3 nucleotide sequence: TGTGCCAGCAGCCCGATGCGTACGGGAACTGAAGCTTTCTTT.

The chain carries TRBV3-1 and TRBJ2-7; D is ambiguous. Germline loops: CDR1 LGHDT, CDR2 YNNKEL (reference sequence). There are 12 residues in the CDR3. V lost 6 bases and J 3 bases, leaving 9 bases between the germline ends. The DNA of the CDR3 is TGTGCCAGCAGTCAAAACGACTACGAGCAGTACTTC. This translates into CASSQNDYEQYF.

Worth noting for this clonotype: One end of the junction varies from germline; a read error may be responsible. The chain joins TRBV27 to TRBJ2-1; perhaps TRBD2 as D (5 bases). Germline CDR1 is MNHEY and CDR2 is SMNVEV (reference sequence). This CDR3 has 14 amino acids. In DNA form, the CDR3 reads TGTGCCAGCAGTTTCCTGCTTACTCCAAGGGAGCAGTGCTTC. It yields the protein CASSFLLTPREQCF.

This chain connects TRBV5-1 to TRBJ1-2; D is ambiguous. Germline CDR1 SGHRS, CDR2 YFSETQ. The CDR3 is 11 amino acids. V was shortened by 5 bases and J by 8 bases, with 10 bases between the two germline ends. DNA of the CDR3: TGCGCCAGCAGAAGTGGGTCGGGCTACACCTTC. Translation: CASRSGSGYTF.

This clonotype was recorded a few times. The V call is TRBV5-1, the J call TRBJ2-5; the D gene is possibly TRBD1 (6 bases). The germline V gene encodes CDR1 SGHRS and CDR2 YFSETQ. The CDR3 has 15 residues. Between the trimmed V and J ends, which lost 0 bases and 2 bases, there was a span of 11 bases. In DNA form, the CDR3 reads TGCGCCAGCAGCTTGGCCCACAGGGCTCAAGAGACCCAGTACTTC. Amino acid sequence: CASSLAHRAQETQYF.

The chain is built from TRBV27 and TRBJ2-7, with D possibly matching TRBD1 (5 bases). Germline V gene lookup returns CDR1 MNHEY and CDR2 SMNVEV (reference sequence). The CDR3 runs 15 residues. V lost 1 base and J 4 bases, leaving 14 bases between the germline ends. The CDR3 DNA reads as TGTGCCAGCAGTTTATTCACAGGAAATATTTACGAGCAGTACTTC. Translated: CASSLFTGNIYEQYF.

This clonotype turned up a few times. The chain uses TRBV20-1 and TRBJ1-4, with D possibly TRBD1 on 5 matching bases. This CDR3 is built from 13 residues. Germline V CDR1 and CDR2: DFQATT, SNEGSKA (reference sequence). V lost 2 bases and J lost 11, with 15 bases in between. CDR3 sequence: CSARKGNGDKLFF. The CDR3 nucleotides are TGCAGTGCTAGAAAAGGGAACGGGGACAAACTGTTTTTT.

This clonotype was observed a few times. The V gene is TRBV3-1, the J gene TRBJ2-1; D gene ambiguous. The germline gives CDR1 LGHDT, CDR2 YNNKEL (reference sequence). Trimming removed 4 bases from V and 3 bases from J, with 13 bases in between. This CDR3 is built from 15 residues. This chain's CDR3 is CASSPTGLFYNEQFF. The CDR3 DNA reads TGTGCCAGCAGCCCGACCGGTCTATTCTACAATGAGCAGTTCTTC.

This chain joins TRBV20-1 and TRBJ1-2; 7 bases are a match to TRBD1. J gave up 4 bases and V 1 base, and 3 bases lay outside the gene matches. The length of the CDR3 is 13 residues. Germline V gene data show CDR1 as DFQATT and CDR2 as SNEGSKA (reference sequence). CDR3 amino acids: CSARGDRSYGYTF. In DNA, the CDR3 is TGCAGTGCTAGAGGGGACAGATCCTATGGCTACACCTTC.

This clonotype came up a few times. The genes are TRBV5-4 and TRBJ2-7; 9 bases are a match to TRBD2. The germline V gene has CDR1 SGHNT and CDR2 YYREEE (reference sequence). J was trimmed by 0 bases and V by 4 bases; bases with no gene match: 8. The CDR3 contains 16 residues. DNA for the CDR3: TGTGCCAGCAGCGGCTCCTGGACTAGCGACTCCTACGAGCAGTACTTC. Translating gives CASSGSWTSDSYEQYF.

V gene TRBV12-3 or TRBV12-4 combines with J gene TRBJ2-7, with D possibly being TRBD2 (6 bases). This CDR3 is built from 17 residues. V was cut by 2 bases and J by 7 bases, with 24 bases left in between. The chain's CDR3 is CASSLLRATSVSNEQYF. For the CDR3, the DNA is TGTGCCAGCAGTTTACTAAGGGCGACTAGTGTGTCGAATGAGCAGTACTTC.

This chain uses TRBV7-9 with TRBJ1-5; the match to TRBD1 covers 8 bases. The V segment lost 5 bases and the J segment 4 bases; nucleotides outside the gene matches: 10. Per germline, CDR1 SEHNR and CDR2 FQNEAQ (reference sequence). The CDR3 is made up of 16 amino acids. As DNA, the CDR3 is TGTGCCAGCAGCCCGCGGACAGGGTGCGCAAATCAGCCCCAGCATTTT. Translation gives CASSPRTGCANQPQHF.

This clonotype was counted a few times. This sequence joins TRBV27 and TRBJ2-1, with TRBD2 identical over 8 bases. With 6 bases clipped from V and 3 bases from J, the junction kept 4 bases outside the gene matches. Germline V lookup: CDR1 MNHEY, CDR2 SMNVEV (reference sequence). The CDR3 totals 14 residues. The CDR3 nucleotides are TGTGCCAGCAGAACTGGGACTAGCTACAATGAGCAGTTCTTC. Translated: CASRTGTSYNEQFF.

This sequence joins TRBV27 and TRBJ1-6; D may be TRBD1 (6 bases). CDR3 size: 18 residues. The germline CDR1 and CDR2 sequences are MNHEY and SMNVEV (reference sequence). V was pared by 5 bases and J by 5 bases, with 22 bases between. CDR3 DNA sequence: TGTGCCAGCAGTCATTCCCCACTAGAGAGGGGGAATAATTCACCCCTCCACTTT. Translating gives CASSHSPLERGNNSPLHF.